The rows below give T cell receptor beta chains drawn from one sample of a study of shared clonotypes between healthy human individuals. Generated by immunoSEQ multiplex PCR, the TCRdb table keeps only in-frame clones and is missing some. The sample carries hundreds of thousands of clones, about 74% recorded once. The specimen was memory CD4+ T cells sorted from blood. These TCRs come from a woman aged 25 to 39 in good health. Both conserved end residues are part of each CDR3. The order of the fields is D gene, V gene, CDR3 protein. D genes are given only for firm matches.

d_gene: TRBD2
v_gene: TRBV5-1
CDR3aa: CASTPSGRRGTGELFF

d_gene: -
v_gene: TRBV19
CDR3aa: CASSTGPFSYEQYF

d_gene: TRBD2
v_gene: TRBV29-1
CDR3aa: CSVLFGAGVADTQYF

d_gene: -
v_gene: TRBV6-5
CDR3aa: CASRSPRDSQEAFF

d_gene: -
v_gene: TRBV6-5
CDR3aa: CASSYGMASDTQYF

d_gene: -
v_gene: TRBV11-2
CDR3aa: CASSWLGSTDYGYTF

d_gene: -
v_gene: TRBV2
CDR3aa: CASRRGTASGEQYF

d_gene: TRBD1
v_gene: TRBV27
CDR3aa: CASRERGGGFTEAFF

d_gene: -
v_gene: TRBV2
CDR3aa: CASSGLAANTGELFF

d_gene: -
v_gene: TRBV4-1
CDR3aa: CASSQVRYLSTTGPGNTIYF

d_gene: TRBD2
v_gene: TRBV6-5
CDR3aa: CASSYSRLAGTGELFF

d_gene: TRBD2
v_gene: TRBV5-1
CDR3aa: CASSLGLAGESEQFF

d_gene: -
v_gene: TRBV5-6
CDR3aa: CARLYEQYF

d_gene: -
v_gene: TRBV7-8
CDR3aa: CASSLVLGDSYEQYF

d_gene: -
v_gene: TRBV16
CDR3aa: CASSPTRAGEEKLFF

d_gene: TRBD1
v_gene: TRBV7-2
CDR3aa: CASSLGAGGGRPQHF

d_gene: TRBD2
v_gene: TRBV19
CDR3aa: CASSKGLAGRLNEQFF

d_gene: -
v_gene: TRBV5-1
CDR3aa: CASSDLGTAYGYTF

d_gene: TRBD2
v_gene: TRBV29-1
CDR3aa: CSVELAGAGDTQYF

d_gene: -
v_gene: TRBV28
CDR3aa: CASSSSSGRDTLHEQYF

d_gene: -
v_gene: TRBV30
CDR3aa: CARKATTNTGELFF

d_gene: TRBD2
v_gene: TRBV29-1
CDR3aa: CSVEGTSQETQYF

d_gene: -
v_gene: TRBV18
CDR3aa: CASSPRQGLANTGELFF

d_gene: -
v_gene: TRBV14
CDR3aa: CASSQVGITSYEQYF

d_gene: -
v_gene: TRBV18
CDR3aa: CASSPRGGAVTGELFF

d_gene: TRBD1
v_gene: TRBV6-6
CDR3aa: CASTKTGGQGIYGYTF

d_gene: TRBD1
v_gene: TRBV25-1
CDR3aa: CASSEPGQGSYEQYF

d_gene: TRBD2
v_gene: TRBV5-4
CDR3aa: CASSPLSGRAHEQYF